What follows are 6 T cell receptor beta chains derived from one specimen sequenced in a study of molecular identifiers for immune sequencing clone quantification. TCRdb reprocessed the PCR reads via MiXCR and lists one record per CDR3 protein. The sample contains some 580,000 distinct CDR3 sequences, 25% of which appear only once. Input material: naive CD8+ T cells from blood, with Jurkat cell RNA spiked in. The subset denotes: FACS-sorted CD8+CD4-CCR7+CD45RA+ naive T cells. These receptors were collected from a human donor in good health. Some libraries in this study had Jurkat cell RNA spiked in.

This clonotype has a handful of counts. This chain connects TRBV20-1 to TRBJ2-7; 8 bases align to TRBD2. Trimming cost V 0 bases and J 5 bases; bases outside gene matches: 12. The CDR3 loop spans 16 amino acids. Germline CDR1 reads DFQATT; CDR2 reads SNEGSKA (reference sequence). DNA for the CDR3: TGCAGTGCTAGAGATCGAACGGGAGGGCCCTACCACGAGCAGTACTTC. This translates into CSARDRTGGPYHEQYF.

This clonotype was counted a few times. The chain uses TRBV3-1 and TRBJ1-2, with D unresolved. Germline-derived CDR1 and CDR2 are LGHDT and YNNKEL (reference sequence). The CDR3 has 15 amino acids. The germline V and J ends were trimmed by 1 base and 1 base, with 10 bases remaining between them. This CDR3 reads CASSQGFGYNYGYTF. For the CDR3, the DNA is TGTGCCAGCAGCCAAGGGTTTGGGTATAACTATGGCTACACCTTC. Supplemented by reference TRBV3-1 and TRBJ1-2, the full variable domain reads DTAVSQTPKYLVTQMGNDKSIKCEQNLGHDTMYWYKQDSKKFLKIMFSYNNKELIINETVPNRFSPKSPDKAHLNLHINSLELGDSAVYFCASSQGFGYNYGYTFGSGTRLTVV.

This clonotype was detected a few times. V usage is TRBV4-1 and J usage is TRBJ2-7; D ambiguous. CDR1 and CDR2 (germline): MGHRA, YSYEKL. Trimming cost V 1 base and J 2 bases, with 12 bases left between them. The CDR3 has 15 amino acids. CDR3: CASSQANGPTYEQYF. CDR3 nucleotide sequence: TGCGCCAGCAGCCAAGCCAACGGACCGACCTACGAGCAGTACTTC.

As for this clonotype: The DNA is left out, because the CDR3 cannot be placed on it with certainty; the CDR3 is given as TCRdb lists it. The chain couples TRBV7-3 to TRBJ1-1. The CDR3 totals 19 residues, both ends included. In germline, CDR1 is SGHTA, CDR2 FQGTGA. The CDR3 loop is CASSLQLARRVGLGTETFF.

The chain combines TRBV7-6 with TRBJ2-7, with D tentatively TRBD1 (6 bases). Trimming took 5 bases from V and 0 from J, leaving 14 bases between them. This CDR3 comprises 15 residues. Germline V CDR1 and CDR2: SGHVS, FNYEAQ. CDR3 sequence reads: CASSPMAQGSYEQYF. CDR3 coding DNA: TGTGCCAGCAGCCCAATGGCACAGGGCTCCTACGAGCAGTACTTC.

This clonotype was seen only once. At one boundary the junction diverges from the germline segment, which might be a read error. The J gene is TRBJ2-3, the V gene TRBV5-1; 8 nucleotides align to TRBD1. The CDR3 loop spans 15 amino acids. Germline CDR1 and CDR2: SGHRS and YFSETQ. This CDR3 is CASSLGQGNTDTPYF. The CDR3 DNA sequence: TGCGCCAGCAGCTTGGGACAGGGGAACACCGATACGCCGTATTTT.